The clone carrying this T cell receptor beta chain was found once. CDR3 length equals 18 residues. V was pared by 3 bases and J by 10 bases, with 16 bases of the junction left unmatched. CDR1 is KGHSH and CDR2 is LQKENI in the germline V gene. The assay was immunoSEQ multiplex PCR, and TCRdb's table has in-frame clones only and misses some. The data contain about 710,000 clones, around 87% of them singletons. The data derive from a study of shared T cell receptors in the human thymus. These same data were also listed under a study on human thymus T cells.

The chain recombines TRBV18 with TRBJ1-6, with 9 bases fitting TRBD1. Specimen: thymocytes. The clonotype originates from a boy younger than two with a congenital heart defect. CDR3 amino acids: CASSPSLFTGQGWSPLHF. The CDR3, as DNA: TGTGCCAGCTCACCGTCACTTTTTACGGGACAGGGCTGGTCACCCCTCCACTTT.